These 30 T cell receptor beta chains originate from one sample sequenced in a study of T cells in tumors after PD-1 blockade (dated by TCRdb to the late 2010s). Libraries were built with the immunoSEQ multiplex PCR assay. TCRdb provides this immuneACCESS table in a form limited to in-frame rearrangements. Some clones are lacking; in checked studies, under half of them reflect an unresolved V gene, and why the rest are absent is not known. For this sample the table gives about 59,000 clones, of which about 82% were detected only once. About an eighth of the sample goes to the ten largest clones. According to the study, the label for this sample's time point signals: before anti-PD-1 therapy. The specimen was PBMCs, collected before anti-PD-1 treatment. Receptors originate from a human donor with basal cell carcinoma.

This clone was detected only once. V and J are TRBV27 and TRBJ1-6, with D maybe TRBD1 (6 bases). The CDR3 totals 16 residues. Deletions cut 5 bases from V and 9 bases from J, with 20 bases between. Per the germline V gene, CDR1 is MNHEY and CDR2 is SMNVEV (reference sequence). CDR3 DNA: TGTGCCAGCAGTCCCCGGGGGCCTGGGGGTGGTTCACCCCTCCACTTT. It codes for CASSPRGPGGGSPLHF.

V and J are TRBV30 and TRBJ2-5; either TRBD1 or TRBD2 may supply D (6 bases each). The V end was cut by 4 bases, the J end by 5 bases, with 20 bases between. This CDR3 has 15 amino acids. Looked up from germline, CDR1 is GTSNPN and CDR2 is SVGIG (reference sequence). Here the CDR3 reads CAWTPLGGRGETQYF. CDR3 bases: TGTGCCTGGACCCCCCTGGGGGGCCGGGGGGAGACCCAGTACTTC.

About this clone itself: The same CDR3 can be traced to other DNA sequences in this sample. The chain uses TRBV5-1 and TRBJ1-3, with 9 bases that match TRBD1. V shed 4 bases and J 4 bases; nucleotides not matched to a gene: 6. The CDR3 spans 15 residues. Germline loops: CDR1 SGHRS, CDR2 YFSETQ. For the CDR3, the DNA is TGCGCCAGCAGCCCCGGGACAGGGACAGGAAACACCATATATTTT. It codes for CASSPGTGTGNTIYF. The whole variable domain, remainder taken from reference TRBV5-1 and TRBJ1-3, is KAGVTQTPRYLIKTRGQQVTLSCSPISGHRSVSWYQQTPGQGLQFLFEYFSETQRNKGNFPGRFSGRQFSNSRSEMNVSTLELGDSALYLCASSPGTGTGNTIYFGEGSWLTVV.

V usage is TRBV6-5 and J usage is TRBJ2-2; TRBD1 is a possible D gene (5 bases). V was pared by 0 bases and J by 5 bases, with 7 bases between. CDR1 and CDR2 from the germline V gene are MNHEY and SVGAGI. This CDR3 is built from 14 residues. The CDR3: CASSYSGETGELFF. The CDR3 bases are TGTGCCAGCAGTTACTCAGGGGAAACCGGGGAGCTGTTTTTT.

The chain recombines TRBV11-3 with TRBJ2-1; D not certain. V lost 5 bases and J 8 bases, leaving 16 bases between the germline ends. Germline CDR1 SGHNT, CDR2 YENEEA. The CDR3 covers 14 residues. As DNA, the CDR3 is TGTGCCAGCAGCCCCCCGGACCCGGCGTATGAGCAGTTCTTC. It specifies CASSPPDPAYEQFF.

This chain connects TRBV1 to TRBJ2-5; the D segment call TRBD2 is taken from the table without a DNA check. TRBV1 is given as a pseudogene. The CDR3 is 16 amino acids. The CDR3 spells CTSSQTAGLAKETQYF. For the CDR3, the DNA is TGCACCAGCAGCCAAACGGCGGGACTAGCAAAAGAGACCCAGTACTTC.

The chain couples TRBV29-1 to TRBJ1-1; TRBD1 might be the D (6 bases). Looked up from germline, CDR1 is SQVTM and CDR2 is ANQGSEA. Trimming removed 7 bases at V and 1 base at J, with 19 bases between. The CDR3 length is 15 residues. CDR3 in amino acids: CSAEGPQGRNTEAFF. The CDR3, as DNA: TGCAGCGCCGAAGGACCCCAGGGGAGGAACACTGAAGCTTTCTTT.

This rearrangement joins TRBV30 to TRBJ1-2, with D uncertain. The germline gives CDR1 GTSNPN, CDR2 SVGIG (reference sequence). Trimming pared 8 bases from V and 4 bases from J, leaving 11 bases between. The CDR3 sequence is 11 residues long. The CDR3 protein is CALGPAYGYTF. In DNA form, the CDR3 reads TGTGCCCTAGGGCCAGCCTATGGCTACACCTTC.

V gene TRBV2 combines with J gene TRBJ1-4; 7 nucleotides align to TRBD1. There are 13 residues in the CDR3. Germline V gives CDR1 SNHLY, CDR2 FYNNEI. J gave up 5 bases and V 11 bases, and 8 bases lay outside the gene matches. DNA for the CDR3: TGTGCCGGGGAGGGACAGCGAAATGAAAAACTGTTTTTT. Its translation is CAGEGQRNEKLFF.

Here the CDR3 DNA reads TGCAGCGTTCGAAGCGGGGGCGAGCAGTTCTTC. It yields the protein CSVRSGGEQFF. The V gene is TRBV29-1, the J gene TRBJ2-1; TRBD2 matches at 8 bases. The CDR3 extends over 11 amino acids. The germline V gene encodes CDR1 SQVTM and CDR2 ANQGSEA. J lost 10 bases, V lost 5 bases, and 4 bases had no gene match.

The chain is built from TRBV27 and TRBJ1-2; D is perhaps TRBD1 (5 bases). V shed 6 bases and J shed 3 bases, with 14 bases lying between them. The CDR3 has 14 amino acids. Germline assignment: CDR1 MNHEY and CDR2 SMNVEV (reference sequence). The CDR3 region is CASSPWGWDYGYTF. CDR3 nucleotides: TGTGCCAGCAGCCCCTGGGGGTGGGACTATGGCTACACCTTC.

The V gene is TRBV6-1, the J gene TRBJ1-4, with D unresolved. The CDR3 has 15 residues. V was trimmed by 4 bases and J by 5 bases, leaving 14 bases between them. CDR1 and CDR2 from the germline V gene are MNHNS and SASEGT. CDR3 protein: CASSVAASLNEKLFF. For the CDR3, the DNA is TGTGCCAGCAGTGTAGCGGCCTCCCTCAATGAAAAACTGTTTTTT.

This chain uses TRBV6-6 with TRBJ1-1; TRBD1 agrees at 9 bases. The V and J ends lost 7 bases and 8 bases, in that order; junction bases with no gene match: 5. In germline, CDR1 is MNHNY, CDR2 SVGAGI (reference sequence). The CDR3 is 12 amino acids. CDR3 bases: TGTGCCAGCAATTGGGGGACAGGGGAAGCTTTCTTT. Protein product: CASNWGTGEAFF.

The chain uses TRBV9 and TRBJ1-2, with TRBD1 identical over 9 bases. This CDR3 spans 14 amino acids. V shed 2 bases and J 4 bases; nucleotides not matched to a gene: 3. Germline V lookup: CDR1 SGDLS, CDR2 YYNGEE. CDR3 sequence (DNA): TGTGCCAGCAGCGTCGGGACAGGGCGCTATGGCTACACCTTC. This codes for CASSVGTGRYGYTF.

The chain has TRBV6-5 and TRBJ1-2; weak D call: TRBD1 (5 bases). The CDR3 is made up of 12 amino acids. Trimming took off 7 bases at V and 7 bases at J, with 13 bases between the two ends. CDR1 is MNHEY and CDR2 is SVGAGI in the germline V gene. The CDR3 spells CASKVGQTGYTF. The CDR3, as DNA: TGTGCCAGCAAAGTCGGACAAACTGGCTACACCTTC.

This clone came up once. This chain uses TRBV27 with TRBJ2-7; D is uncertain. The CDR3 contains 14 residues. The germline gives CDR1 MNHEY, CDR2 SMNVEV (reference sequence). V dropped 5 bases and J dropped 0 bases, with 11 bases sitting between them. The CDR3 reads CASSPRTLSYEQYF. In DNA form, the CDR3 reads TGTGCCAGCAGTCCGAGGACGCTCTCCTACGAGCAGTACTTC.

J is TRBJ2-7 and V is TRBV27; 9 nucleotides agree with TRBD1. The CDR3 is 14 residues long. CDR1 MNHEY and CDR2 SMNVEV come from the germline V gene (reference sequence). With 2 bases clipped from V and 6 bases from J, the junction kept 5 bases outside the gene matches. CDR3 residues: CASSLLQGASEQYF. CDR3 nucleotide sequence: TGTGCCAGCAGTTTACTACAGGGGGCGAGCGAGCAGTACTTC.

The chain is built from TRBV7-3 and TRBJ2-4; D might be TRBD1 or TRBD2, each matching 5 bases. Germline CDR1 and CDR2: SGHTA and FQGTGA. CDR3 length: 15 residues. V was cut by 5 bases and J by 5 bases, with 16 bases left in between. CDR3 loop: CASSPSGGPQNIQYF. The CDR3 region has the DNA TGTGCCAGCAGCCCCTCTGGGGGTCCTCAAAACATTCAGTACTTC.

This chain connects TRBV27 to TRBJ1-5; a possible D gene is TRBD1 (5 bases). The CDR3 has 13 residues. Per germline, CDR1 MNHEY and CDR2 SMNVEV (reference sequence). Trimming left V 6 bases short and J 3 bases short, with 9 bases between. The chain's CDR3 is CASRKTDNQPQHF. The CDR3 DNA sequence: TGTGCCAGCAGGAAGACAGACAATCAGCCCCAGCATTTT.

The chain has TRBV12-3 or TRBV12-4 and TRBJ1-2; the D is unclear. This CDR3 region has 13 residues. V was pared by 6 bases and J by 4 bases, with 12 bases between. CDR3 DNA sequence: TGTGCCAGCAGCCCAATGGGAATCTATGGCTACACCTTC. This translates into CASSPMGIYGYTF.

This clone was counted a single time. V is TRBV3-1 (or the pseudogene TRBV3-2) and J is TRBJ1-2; 9 nucleotides line up with TRBD1. Germline CDR1 LGHDT, CDR2 YNNKEL (reference sequence). V gave up 3 bases and J gave up 5 bases; unmatched junction bases: 7. The CDR3 has 15 amino acids. CDR3 nucleotides: TGTGCCAGCAGCCACGGACAGGGGACGACTTATGGCTACACCTTC. This codes for CASSHGQGTTYGYTF.

Turning to this clone: Other DNA sequences in the sample encode the same CDR3. V is TRBV7-9 and J is TRBJ1-4; tentative D call: TRBD1 (6 bases). The CDR3 spans 14 residues. Per germline, CDR1 SEHNR and CDR2 FQNEAQ (reference sequence). The V end lost 4 bases, the J end lost 2 bases, and 8 bases lay between the germline ends. CDR3 nucleotide sequence: TGTGCCAGCAGCTCCGGACAGACTAATGAAAAACTGTTTTTT. Its translation is CASSSGQTNEKLFF.

V and J are TRBV7-6 and TRBJ2-2; weak D call: TRBD1 (5 bases). This CDR3 is built from 14 residues. In germline, CDR1 is SGHVS, CDR2 FNYEAQ. The V gene lost 1 base and the J gene lost 7 bases, with 10 bases spanning the gap. CDR3 nucleotide sequence: TGTGCCAGCAGCTTAGTAGGCAGGGACGGGGAGCTGTTTTTT. Encoded protein: CASSLVGRDGELFF.

The gene calls are TRBV7-3 and TRBJ1-1; D is perhaps TRBD1 (5 bases). The germline CDR1 and CDR2 sequences are SGHTA and FQGTGA. The CDR3 is 14 residues long. V lost 2 bases and J lost 1, with 8 bases in between. The CDR3 DNA is TGTGCCAGCAGCTTAGGGACGGGGAACACTGAAGCTTTCTTT. This gives the protein CASSLGTGNTEAFF.

The chain recombines TRBV19 with TRBJ1-2, with 8 nucleotides matching TRBD1. V was clipped by 3 bases and J by 8 bases; unmatched bases: 11. The CDR3 length is 15 residues. Looked up from germline, CDR1 is LNHDA and CDR2 is SQIVND (reference sequence). The CDR3 sequence is CASSIGVRDRMGYTF. In nucleotides, the CDR3 is TGTGCCAGTAGTATTGGAGTCCGGGACAGGATGGGCTACACCTTC.

This clone was recorded a few times. V is TRBV12-5 and J is TRBJ2-7, with D possibly TRBD1 on 6 matching bases. The CDR3 loop spans 16 amino acids. Trimming removed 2 bases from V and 7 bases from J, with 21 bases in between. Germline V gives CDR1 LGHNT, CDR2 FRNRAP. This chain's CDR3 is CASGLTRQAASTEQYF. The CDR3 DNA follows: TGTGCTAGTGGTTTGACTCGACAGGCCGCCTCTACTGAGCAGTACTTC.

This sequence joins TRBV12-3 or TRBV12-4 and TRBJ2-5; no definite D call. This CDR3 comprises 11 residues. Trimming pared 2 bases from V and 6 bases from J, leaving 4 bases between. In DNA, the CDR3 is TGTGCCAGCAGTTTAATGCAGACCCAGTACTTC. Its protein product is CASSLMQTQYF.

The chain employs TRBV12-5 and TRBJ2-5, with D possibly TRBD1 on 5 matching bases. With 2 bases removed from V and 5 bases from J, the gap between germline ends came to 21 bases. Germline V gene data show CDR1 as LGHNT and CDR2 as FRNRAP. The CDR3 runs to 17 residues. CDR3 amino acids: CASGLYPFSVRVETQYF. The DNA of the CDR3 is TGTGCTAGTGGTTTGTACCCGTTTTCAGTCAGGGTGGAGACCCAGTACTTC.

CDR3 bases: TGTGCCAGCAGACCCCGGACTAGCGGGCAATTTAGCACAGATACGCAGTATTTT. This gives the protein CASRPRTSGQFSTDTQYF. The chain recombines TRBV3-1 (or the pseudogene TRBV3-2) with TRBJ2-3; TRBD2 matches 11 bases. Germline CDR1 LGHDT, CDR2 YNNKEL (reference sequence). The trim removed 6 bases at V and 0 bases at J, leaving 11 bases unmatched. This CDR3 is built from 18 residues.

The chain recombines TRBV6-5 with TRBJ1-2; 8 nucleotides match TRBD1. The CDR3 runs to 13 residues. Germline V gene lookup returns CDR1 MNHEY and CDR2 SVGAGI. The V and J ends lost 4 bases and 8 bases, in that order; junction bases with no gene match: 6. The CDR3 nucleotides are TGTGCCAGCAGTTGGACAGGGAATGAAGGCTACACCTTC. Protein sequence: CASSWTGNEGYTF.